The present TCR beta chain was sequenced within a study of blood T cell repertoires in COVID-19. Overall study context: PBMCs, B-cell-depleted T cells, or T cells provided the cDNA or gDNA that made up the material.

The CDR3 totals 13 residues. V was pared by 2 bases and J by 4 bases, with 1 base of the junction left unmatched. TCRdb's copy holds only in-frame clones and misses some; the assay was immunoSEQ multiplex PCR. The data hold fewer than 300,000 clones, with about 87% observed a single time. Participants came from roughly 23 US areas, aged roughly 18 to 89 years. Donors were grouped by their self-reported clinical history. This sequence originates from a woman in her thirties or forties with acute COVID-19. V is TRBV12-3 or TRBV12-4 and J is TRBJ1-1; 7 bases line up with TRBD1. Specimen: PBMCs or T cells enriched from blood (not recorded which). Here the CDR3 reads CASSLPGGTEAFF. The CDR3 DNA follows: TGTGCCAGCAGTTTACCAGGGGGCACTGAAGCTTTCTTT.